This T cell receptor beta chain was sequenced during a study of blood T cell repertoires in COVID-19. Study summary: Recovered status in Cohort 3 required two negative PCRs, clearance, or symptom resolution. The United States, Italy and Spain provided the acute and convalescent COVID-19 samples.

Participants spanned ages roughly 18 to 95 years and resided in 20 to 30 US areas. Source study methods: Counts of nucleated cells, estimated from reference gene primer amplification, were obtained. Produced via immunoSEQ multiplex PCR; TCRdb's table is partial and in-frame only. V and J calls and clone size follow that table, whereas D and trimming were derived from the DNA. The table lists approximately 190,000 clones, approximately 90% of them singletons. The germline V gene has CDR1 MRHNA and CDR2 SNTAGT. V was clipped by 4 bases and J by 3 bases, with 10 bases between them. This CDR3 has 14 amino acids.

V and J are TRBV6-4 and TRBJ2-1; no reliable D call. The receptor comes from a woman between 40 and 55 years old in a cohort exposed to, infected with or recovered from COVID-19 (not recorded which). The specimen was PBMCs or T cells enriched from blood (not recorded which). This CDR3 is CASSARDNYNEQFF. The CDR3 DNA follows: TGTGCCAGCAGTGCCCGTGACAACTACAATGAGCAGTTCTTC.